One and the same sample provided the 10 T cell receptor beta chains below, sequenced in a study of regulatory T cells in long-lasting Graves disease. Specified time point: newly diagnosed GD, antithyroid drugs for less than 3 months. The TCR library was made from RNA extracted from PBMCs. According to the study, TCR beta libraries were built with iRepertoire HTBI primers and CDR3-region Arm-PCR. TCRdb passed the multiplex PCR reads through MiXCR, listing each CDR3 protein once. The sample includes about 220,000 distinct CDR3 sequences, less than 20% of them seen just once. The same sample was also used in a study of T cells in Graves' hyperthyroidism and ophthalmopathy.

Sequenced here: peripheral blood mononuclear cells (PBMCs), sampled at new diagnosis, from a patient treated with antithyroid drugs. The receptor set was obtained from a woman aged 25 to 39 with Graves disease.

This rearrangement joins TRBV6-5 to TRBJ2-1, with D uncertain. The germline gives CDR1 MNHEY, CDR2 SVGAGI. This CDR3 spans 13 amino acids. Deletions cut 2 bases from V and 8 bases from J, with 10 bases between. Written as DNA, the CDR3 is TGTGCCAGCAGTTACCCTAAGAAGGATGAGCAGTTCTTC. It yields the protein CASSYPKKDEQFF.

The table lists this clonotype with many counts. CDR3 in amino acids: CASSGTVGPPLHF. DNA for the CDR3: TGTGCCAGCAGCGGGACAGTGGGACCACCCCTCCACTTT. The rearrangement joins TRBV5-4 to TRBJ1-6, with 7 bases aligning to TRBD1. V dropped 4 bases and J dropped 11; count of bases not matched to a gene: 6. The CDR3 is made up of 13 amino acids. CDR1 SGHNT and CDR2 YYREEE come from the germline V gene (reference sequence).

The chain is built from TRBV30 and TRBJ1-5; 8 nucleotides align to TRBD1. CDR1 GTSNPN and CDR2 SVGIG come from the germline V gene (reference sequence). The CDR3 totals 17 residues. V lost 5 bases, J lost 0 bases, and 12 bases stayed unmatched. The CDR3 here is CAWQKAGGSYSNQPQHF. DNA for the CDR3: TGTGCCTGGCAGAAGGCAGGGGGCTCGTATAGCAATCAGCCCCAGCATTTT.

In this sample, this clonotype turned up many times. The chain joins TRBV3-1 to TRBJ2-2; 7 positions match TRBD2. The J segment lost 5 bases and the V segment lost 5 bases, leaving 14 bases of the junction unmatched. The CDR3 length is 17 residues. The V gene's germline CDR1 is LGHDT and CDR2 YNNKEL (reference sequence). The CDR3 loop is CASSTRGGRSGTGELFF. For the CDR3, the DNA is TGTGCCAGCAGCACTAGGGGCGGGAGATCTGGGACCGGGGAGCTGTTTTTT. Full variable domain (missing parts from reference TRBV3-1 and TRBJ2-2): DTAVSQTPKYLVTQMGNDKSIKCEQNLGHDTMYWYKQDSKKFLKIMFSYNNKELIINETVPNRFSPKSPDKAHLNLHINSLELGDSAVYFCASSTRGGRSGTGELFFGEGSRLTVL.

This clonotype has at least ten counts. The chain combines TRBV4-1 with TRBJ2-5, with TRBD2 matching over 12 bases. The V and J ends lost 4 bases and 5 bases, in that order; junction bases with no gene match: 5. The CDR3 loop spans 15 amino acids. In germline, CDR1 is MGHRA, CDR2 YSYEKL. Here the CDR3 reads CASSPLAGGQETQYF. CDR3 nucleotide sequence: TGCGCCAGCAGCCCCCTAGCGGGAGGGCAGGAGACCCAGTACTTC.

Many counts were recorded for this clonotype. The rearrangement joins TRBV7-9 to TRBJ2-5; the D is unclear. There are 13 residues in the CDR3. V dropped 1 base and J dropped 5 bases, with 8 bases sitting between them. Germline lookup yields CDR1 SEHNR and CDR2 FQNEAQ (reference sequence). For the CDR3, the DNA is TGTGCCAGCAGCTTAGTGGTTGAGGAGACCCAGTACTTC. Protein: CASSLVVEETQYF. Using reference TRBV7-9 and TRBJ2-5 for the parts outside the CDR3, the full variable domain is DTGVSQNPRHKITKRGQNVTFRCDPISEHNRLYWYRQTLGQGPEFLTYFQNEAQLEKSRLLSDRFSAERPKGSFSTLEIQRTEQGDSAMYLCASSLVVEETQYFGPGTRLLVL.

In its sample, this clonotype was seen many times. The chain recombines TRBV3-1 with TRBJ2-2; 9 bases map to TRBD1. Germline CDR1 LGHDT, CDR2 YNNKEL (reference sequence). This CDR3 comprises 16 residues. V was pared by 6 bases and J by 6 bases, with 11 bases of the junction left unmatched. CDR3: CASSRTGTGFSGELFF. In nucleotides, the CDR3 is TGTGCCAGCAGTCGAACCGGGACAGGGTTCTCCGGGGAGCTGTTTTTT.

This clonotype was recorded many times. The CDR3 sequence: CASRKNRGRGTDTQYF. The DNA for the CDR3 is TGTGCCAGCAGGAAAAACAGGGGGCGCGGCACAGATACGCAGTATTTT. This chain uses TRBV6-2 or TRBV6-3 with TRBJ2-3; 9 nucleotides line up with TRBD1. V lost 6 bases and J lost 1; bases outside the gene matches: 8. Germline CDR1 is MNHEY and CDR2 is SVGEGT. This CDR3 is 16 amino acids long.

This clonotype occurred a few times. Here the CDR3 reads CASSLRSVNTGELFF. The CDR3 region has the DNA TGTGCCAGCAGCTTACGTAGCGTTAACACCGGGGAGCTGTTTTTT. V usage is TRBV7-8 and J usage is TRBJ2-2; TRBD2 might be the D (5 bases). V gave up 2 bases and J gave up 2 bases, with 9 bases separating them. Germline values: CDR1 SGHVS, CDR2 FQNEAQ. This CDR3 contains 15 residues.

The table lists this clonotype with many counts. An end of the junction differs from the germline gene, which may be a read error. This chain uses TRBV28 with TRBJ2-7; a weak D match, TRBD2 (5 bases). CDR1 and CDR2 from the germline V gene are MDHEN and SYDVKM. The CDR3 length is 11 residues. For the CDR3, the DNA is TGTGCCAGCACCGGATTAAGGGAGCTTCGGTTC. It codes for CASTGLRELRF.